The clone carrying this TCR beta chain was seen more than once but under ten times. Its antigen remains unknown. The data are from a study of T cells after yellow fever vaccination. The authors made TCR cDNA by 5'RACE template switching, adding a universal primer site and UMIs. Using its own MiXCR run on the 5' RACE reads, TCRdb lists one record per CDR3 protein. Among 450,000 to 600,000 distinct CDR3 sequences listed, approximately 15% were seen once. Study observations and caveats: Clonotype sharing between CD4 and CD8 compartments was small. Although the secondary response was weaker, it peaked faster, at day 5 versus 15. Most primary-vaccination clones recurred post-booster (around 97% CD4, roughly 91% CD8).

The source material was PBMCs, sampled on the day of the yellow fever booster vaccination. This TCR was recovered from a man between 25 and 39 years old who received the YFV17D yellow fever vaccine.

CDR3 coding DNA: TGCAGTGCTGCTGGACAGGGAGGGGTATTAAGCTCCTACAATGAGCAGTTCTTC. Amino acids: CSAAGQGGVLSSYNEQFF. The rearrangement links TRBV20-1 to TRBJ2-1, with TRBD1 as a possible D gene (8 bases). The CDR3 totals 18 residues. CDR1 and CDR2 from the germline V gene are DFQATT and SNEGSKA (reference sequence). V was shortened by 5 bases and J by 0 bases, with 23 bases between the two germline ends.